These 18 T cell receptor beta chains were all obtained from the same sample, sequenced in a study of T cell changes during pregnancy in multiple sclerosis. The table came from immunoSEQ multiplex PCR; TCRdb's copy has only in-frame clones and leaves some out. Of about 77,000 clones listed, 85% to 95% are singletons. Sequences were derived from peripheral blood, sampled after pregnancy. All receptors derive from a female donor in good health, enrolled as a control in a pregnancy study.

This clone appeared a single time. The chain has TRBV27 and TRBJ2-5, with a tentative D call TRBD1 (5 bases). With 3 bases removed from V and 5 bases from J, the gap between germline ends came to 10 bases. The CDR3 is 13 amino acids. Looked up from germline, CDR1 is MNHEY and CDR2 is SMNVEV (reference sequence). In DNA, the CDR3 is TGTGCCAGCAGTTTCGACAGACGGGAGACCCAGTACTTC. Its protein product is CASSFDRRETQYF.

The chain joins TRBV27 to TRBJ1-1, with 10 bases matching TRBD1. With 6 bases clipped from V and 3 bases from J, the junction kept 7 bases outside the gene matches. The germline CDR1 and CDR2 sequences are MNHEY and SMNVEV (reference sequence). The length of the CDR3 is 15 residues. The DNA for the CDR3 is TGTGCCAGCAGCCCGGTGGACAGGGGGTACACTGAAGCTTTCTTT. Encoded protein: CASSPVDRGYTEAFF.

The J gene is TRBJ2-5, the V gene TRBV2, with D perhaps matching TRBD1 (5 bases). This CDR3 is built from 12 residues. With 5 bases removed from V and 4 bases from J, the gap between germline ends came to 8 bases. Germline CDR1 reads SNHLY; CDR2 reads FYNNEI. The DNA for the CDR3 is TGTGCCAGCAGTAGAAGGGGAGAGACCCAGTACTTC. The encoded protein is CASSRRGETQYF.

This CDR3 is CASRPDRASTEAFF. DNA of the CDR3: TGTGCCAGTCGACCGGACAGGGCTAGCACTGAAGCTTTCTTT. This chain connects TRBV19 to TRBJ1-1, with 8 bases aligning to TRBD1. This CDR3 has 14 amino acids. The J segment lost 4 bases and the V segment lost 8 bases, leaving 9 bases of the junction unmatched. Per the germline V gene, CDR1 is LNHDA and CDR2 is SQIVND (reference sequence). Full variable domain (missing parts from reference TRBV19 and TRBJ1-1): DGGITQSPKYLFRKEGQNVTLSCEQNLNHDAMYWYRQDPGQGLRLIYYSQIVNDFQKGDIAEGYSVSREKKESFPLTVTSAQKNPTAFYLCASRPDRASTEAFFGQGTRLTVV.

This chain uses TRBV2 with TRBJ1-1; perhaps TRBD1 as D (5 bases). Germline-derived CDR1 and CDR2 are SNHLY and FYNNEI. The CDR3 covers 13 residues. The V end lost 4 bases, the J end lost 7 bases, and 13 bases lay between the germline ends. CDR3 sequence (DNA): TGTGCCAGCAGTGGGAGGGCGGGGGGTGAAGCTTTCTTT. Amino acids: CASSGRAGGEAFF.

The chain joins TRBV4-3 to TRBJ2-1; D might be TRBD2 (7 bases). Trimming stripped 5 bases from V and 7 bases from J, with 18 bases between. The CDR3 spans 15 residues. CDR1 is LGHNA and CDR2 is YSLEER in the germline V gene. The chain's CDR3 is CASSTVGGRKNEQFF. In DNA form, the CDR3 reads TGCGCCAGCAGCACCGTGGGGGGGCGGAAGAATGAGCAGTTCTTC.

This chain connects TRBV7-9 to TRBJ2-7; tentatively, D is TRBD2 (5 bases). Germline V CDR1 and CDR2: SEHNR, FQNEAQ (reference sequence). V shed 3 bases and J shed 4 bases, with 10 bases lying between them. This CDR3 is built from 13 residues. CDR3 sequence reads: CASSFGSGYEQYF. The CDR3 nucleotides read TGTGCCAGCAGCTTTGGGAGCGGTTACGAGCAGTACTTC.

The CDR3 sequence is CASSLTGVSGTFF. The CDR3 coding sequence is TGTGCCAGTAGTTTGACAGGGGTGAGTGGTACTTTCTTT. The J gene is TRBJ1-1, the V gene TRBV19, with 8 bases fitting TRBD1. The length of the CDR3 is 13 residues. Per the germline V gene, CDR1 is LNHDA and CDR2 is SQIVND (reference sequence). Trimming at V came to 5 bases and at J to 12 bases, leaving 11 bases not matched to a gene.

The chain uses TRBV21-1 and TRBJ1-5; TRBD1 reflects the table's D call only, with no check against the DNA. TRBV21-1 is given as a pseudogene. The CDR3 is 16 residues long. The CDR3, as DNA: TGTGCCAGCAGCACCCGATCAGGGTATAGCAATCAGCCCCAGCATTTT. Its translation: CASSTRSGYSNQPQHF.

The chain carries TRBV15 and TRBJ2-1; D is uncertain. Germline CDR1 LNHNV, CDR2 YYDKDF (reference sequence). V lost 0 bases and J 1 base, leaving 7 bases between the germline ends. There are 15 residues in the CDR3. CDR3 coding DNA: TGTGCCACCAGCAGAGATCCTGTTTCCTACAATGAGCAGTTCTTC. Amino acids: CATSRDPVSYNEQFF.

This clone turned up a few times. Written as DNA, the CDR3 is TGTGCCAGCTCAAGGACAGGGGATGGCTACACCTTC. Amino acid sequence: CASSRTGDGYTF. The V gene is TRBV2, the J gene TRBJ1-2, with 9 bases identical to TRBD1. From germline, CDR1 is SNHLY and CDR2 FYNNEI. J lost 6 bases, V lost 8 bases, and 4 bases had no gene match. This CDR3 contains 12 residues.

The chain has TRBV5-4 and TRBJ2-6, with D perhaps TRBD1 (6 bases). Germline CDR1 and CDR2: SGHNT and YYREEE (reference sequence). Deletions cut 4 bases from V and 0 bases from J, with 14 bases between. This CDR3 is 17 amino acids long. CDR3 nucleotides: TGTGCCAGCAGCCCGGGACATTCCCTCTCTGGGGCCAACGTCCTGACTTTC. Translation: CASSPGHSLSGANVLTF.

The V call is TRBV7-2, the J call TRBJ2-6; a weak D match, TRBD1 (6 bases). Germline CDR1 SGHTA, CDR2 FQGNSA. The CDR3 consists of 18 residues. V was trimmed by 2 bases and J by 1 base, leaving 15 bases between them. The DNA of the CDR3 is TGTGCCAGCAGCTTAATCCCGGGACAACTGTCTGGGGCCAACGTCCTGACTTTC. This encodes CASSLIPGQLSGANVLTF.

This chain joins TRBV18 and TRBJ1-1; a possible D gene is TRBD1 (5 bases). This CDR3 is built from 12 residues. Per the germline V gene, CDR1 is KGHSH and CDR2 is LQKENI. Trimming pared 4 bases from V and 6 bases from J, leaving 9 bases between. CDR3 nucleotide sequence: TGTGCCAGCTCACGACAGCCATCTGAAGCTTTCTTT. Translated: CASSRQPSEAFF.

CDR3: CASSSGFEGPDTQYF. The CDR3, as DNA: TGTGCCAGCAGTTCGGGGTTTGAGGGCCCAGATACGCAGTATTTT. This rearrangement joins TRBV6-6 to TRBJ2-3, with D perhaps matching TRBD2 (5 bases). The CDR3 spans 15 residues. Germline loops: CDR1 MNHNY, CDR2 SVGAGI (reference sequence). Trimming pared 4 bases from V and 4 bases from J, leaving 15 bases between.

This chain joins TRBV10-3 and TRBJ2-5; the match to TRBD2 covers 14 bases. V was clipped by 7 bases and J by 4 bases; unmatched bases: 5. This CDR3 contains 15 residues. CDR1 and CDR2 from the germline V gene are ENHRY and SYGVKD. CDR3 protein: CAIKNGLAGGETQYF. DNA for the CDR3: TGTGCCATCAAAAACGGACTAGCGGGAGGAGAGACCCAGTACTTC.

In its sample, this clone was seen many times. This chain links TRBV15 with TRBJ2-7; 10 bases fit TRBD2. The germline CDR1 and CDR2 sequences are LNHNV and YYDKDF (reference sequence). The CDR3 extends over 15 amino acids. V shed 0 bases and J 5 bases; nucleotides not matched to a gene: 4. CDR3: CATSREASGSDEQYF. For the CDR3, the DNA is TGTGCCACCAGCAGAGAAGCTAGCGGGAGCGACGAGCAGTACTTC.

The chain is built from TRBV18 and TRBJ1-1; unclear D gene. The length of the CDR3 is 11 residues. The V end lost 8 bases, the J end lost 0 bases, and 4 bases lay between the germline ends. Germline V gene data show CDR1 as KGHSH and CDR2 as LQKENI. The CDR3 region has the DNA TGTGCCAGCCAGATGAACACTGAAGCTTTCTTT. It is translated as CASQMNTEAFF.